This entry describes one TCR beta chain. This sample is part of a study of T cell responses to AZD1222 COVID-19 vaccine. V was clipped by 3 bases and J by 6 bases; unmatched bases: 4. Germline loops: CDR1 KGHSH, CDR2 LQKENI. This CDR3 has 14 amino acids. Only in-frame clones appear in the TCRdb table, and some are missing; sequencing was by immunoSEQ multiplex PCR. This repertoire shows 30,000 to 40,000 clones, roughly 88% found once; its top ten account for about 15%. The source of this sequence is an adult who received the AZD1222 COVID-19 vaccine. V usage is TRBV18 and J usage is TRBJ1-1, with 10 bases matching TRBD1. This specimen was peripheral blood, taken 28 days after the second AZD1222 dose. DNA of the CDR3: TGTGCCAGCTCACCGTCCGGGACAGGGGCTGAAGCTTTCTTT. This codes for CASSPSGTGAEAFF.